This T cell receptor beta chain was profiled in a study of patients and donors after allogeneic stem cell transplantation. A single record per CDR3 protein comes from TCRdb applying MiXCR to the RT-PCR reads. The sample lists over 150,000 distinct CDR3 sequences, about 30% occurring once. V shed 0 bases and J shed 6 bases, with 9 bases lying between them. The CDR3 is 14 residues long. Sequences were obtained from blood, either unsorted or a sorted T cell fraction (not recorded which). The clonotype comes from a human donor who was either an allogeneic HSCT recipient or a stem cell or donor lymphocyte infusion donor (not recorded which). It is not recorded whose cells these are; they may come from a transplant donor. This chain links TRBV12-3 or TRBV12-4 with TRBJ2-1, with a tentative D call TRBD2 (6 bases). CDR3: CASSLARRGNEQFF. CDR3 nucleotides: TGTGCCAGCAGTTTAGCGCGGAGGGGCAATGAGCAGTTCTTC.